The clone carrying this T cell receptor (beta chain) came up many times. Antigen: not known. Building of the TCR beta libraries involved iRepertoire HTBI primers and Arm-PCR of CDR3 regions. A single record per CDR3 protein comes from TCRdb applying MiXCR to the multiplex PCR reads. The profile covers about 420,000 distinct CDR3 sequences, with about a sixth appearing a single time and roughly 23% taken by the ten largest. As to time point: newly diagnosed GD, antithyroid drugs for less than 3 months. From RNA extracted from PBMCs, the TCR library was made. It was American Thyroid Association guidelines that determined Graves' disease diagnosis. This record comes from a study of regulatory T cells in long-lasting Graves disease. Study-level findings and limits: Possibly, too few samples lowered accuracy. Preferential use of TRBV28, TRBJ1-2 and TRBJ2-5 was seen in persistent disease.

Trimming cost V 3 bases and J 5 bases, with 12 bases left between them. CDR3 size: 13 residues. Per germline, CDR1 DFQATT and CDR2 SNEGSKA (reference sequence). The same sample was also used in a study of T cells in Graves' hyperthyroidism and ophthalmopathy.

Source: peripheral blood mononuclear cells (PBMCs), taken at new diagnosis, from a patient treated with antithyroid drugs. V is TRBV20-1 and J is TRBJ2-3; tentatively, D is TRBD1 (5 bases). The TCR was taken from a woman aged 18-29 years with Graves disease. The CDR3 loop is CSARGLREDTQYF. The CDR3 DNA reads TGCAGTGCTAGGGGGCTTAGGGAAGATACGCAGTATTTT.